This is a list of T cell receptor beta chains from one sample in a study of CD8 T cells in ankylosing spondylitis. One entry per CDR3 protein results from TCRdb running MiXCR on the 5' RACE reads. The repertoire includes hundreds of thousands of distinct CDR3 sequences, approximately 24% of them detected once, and just over 6.5% sits in the top ten. The sequenced sample consisted of blood, either unsorted or a sorted T cell fraction (not recorded which). Every receptor here comes from a male donor with ankylosing spondylitis or in good health (not recorded which). Each CDR3 is given with its conserved first and last residue. Fields, in order: D gene, CDR3 length, V gene, CDR3 protein. The D gene is left open where the match is weak.

-,12,TRBV20-1,CSTGRGNYGYTF
TRBD2,16,TRBV20-1,CSAGTSGRYVSETQYF
-,13,TRBV7-2,CASSSQGGGEQFF
TRBD1,17,TRBV10-3,CAIRKTGGTGLSYEQYF
TRBD2,15,TRBV12-3/TRBV12-4,CASSVISGSTDTQYF
-,13,TRBV18,CASSPRSSYEQYF
TRBD2,17,TRBV3-1,CACRLAGPSGSSYEQYF
TRBD2,15,TRBV5-1,CASSVSSGRRDTQYF
TRBD2,14,TRBV20-1,CSASERGPTDTQYF
-,16,TRBV20-1,CSAREGQRASYNEQFF
TRBD2,16,TRBV4-3,CASSQEYGRATDTQYF
-,14,TRBV5-6,CASSGGQNNQPQHF
-,15,TRBV4-2,CASSQAHGETYEQYF
TRBD1,15,TRBV12-3/TRBV12-4,CASRGHSGTGEKLFF
-,13,TRBV6-2/TRBV6-3,CATEETGAYEQYF
TRBD2,17,TRBV29-1,CSVVASSGSPGRNEQFF
-,14,TRBV12-3/TRBV12-4,CASSGGLPGAGYTF
-,11,TRBV29-1,CSVIRGTEAFF
-,13,TRBV7-9,CASSFIGSETQYF
-,17,TRBV4-3,CASSQAADRRNLDTQYF
TRBD2,17,TRBV20-1,CSASPIAGGSGTDTQYF
-,14,TRBV15,CATSRDRVNNEQFF
-,12,TRBV5-1,CASREGPYEQYF
TRBD2,16,TRBV20-1,CSARAVTSGAVNEQFF
-,14,TRBV9,CASNQGGVSGEQFF
TRBD2,15,TRBV10-3,CAISDKAGGSSEQYF
TRBD2,15,TRBV6-1,CASSPTSGRRNEQFF
-,14,TRBV20-1,CSARAGQAQETQYF
-,17,TRBV6-1,CASSARGASSSGNTIYF
TRBD2,14,TRBV23-1,CASSPQAGGNEQFF
-,13,TRBV12-3/TRBV12-4,CASSFRGPGELFF
TRBD1,16,TRBV5-1,CASSQTTGNVHNEQFF
-,13,TRBV28,CASSPPPPGEQFF
-,14,TRBV20-1,CSARDPVSGNTIYF
-,19,TRBV20-1,CSARNRYTGLTVTKNIQYF
-,16,TRBV5-5,CASSLEGSSLSETQYF
-,16,TRBV5-5,CASSLEIGISNQPQHF
-,15,TRBV4-3,CASSQDRSGVNEQFF
-,18,TRBV6-1,CASSERGEGRSSYNEQFF